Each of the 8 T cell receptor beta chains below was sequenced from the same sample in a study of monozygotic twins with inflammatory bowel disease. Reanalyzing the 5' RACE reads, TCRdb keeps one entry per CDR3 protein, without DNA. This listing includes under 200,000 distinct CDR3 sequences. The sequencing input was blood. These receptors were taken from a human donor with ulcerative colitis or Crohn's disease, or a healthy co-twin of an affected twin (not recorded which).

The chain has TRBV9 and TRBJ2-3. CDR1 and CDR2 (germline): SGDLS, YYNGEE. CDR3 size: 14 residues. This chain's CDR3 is CASSVDPRKDTQYF.

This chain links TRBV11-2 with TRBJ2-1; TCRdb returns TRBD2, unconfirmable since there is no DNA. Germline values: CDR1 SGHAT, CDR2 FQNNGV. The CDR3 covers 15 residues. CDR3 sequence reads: CASNLGLAGDNEQFF.

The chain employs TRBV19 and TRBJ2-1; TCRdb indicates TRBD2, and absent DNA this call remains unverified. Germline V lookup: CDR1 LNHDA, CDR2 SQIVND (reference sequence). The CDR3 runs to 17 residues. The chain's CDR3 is CASIKTSGRNSYNEQFF. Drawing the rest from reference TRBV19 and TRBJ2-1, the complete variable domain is DGGITQSPKYLFRKEGQNVTLSCEQNLNHDAMYWYRQDPGQGLRLIYYSQIVNDFQKGDIAEGYSVSREKKESFPLTVTSAQKNPTAFYLCASIKTSGRNSYNEQFFGPGTRLTVL.

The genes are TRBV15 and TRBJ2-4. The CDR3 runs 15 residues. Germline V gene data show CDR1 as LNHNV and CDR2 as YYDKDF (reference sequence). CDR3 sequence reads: CATSRDGLAKNIQYF. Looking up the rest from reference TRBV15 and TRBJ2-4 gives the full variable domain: DAMVIQNPRYQVTQFGKPVTLSCSQTLNHNVMYWYQQKSSQAPKLLFHYYDKDFNNEADTPDNFQSRRPNTSFCFLDIRSPGLGDTAMYLCATSRDGLAKNIQYFGAGTRLSVL.

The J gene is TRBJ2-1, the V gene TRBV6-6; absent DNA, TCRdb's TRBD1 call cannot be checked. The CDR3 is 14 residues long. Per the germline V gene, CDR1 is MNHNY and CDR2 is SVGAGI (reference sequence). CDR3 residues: CASSYGRGYNEQFF.

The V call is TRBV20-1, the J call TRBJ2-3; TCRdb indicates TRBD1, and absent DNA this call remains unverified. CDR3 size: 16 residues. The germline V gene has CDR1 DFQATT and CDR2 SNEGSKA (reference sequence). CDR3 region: CSASGGAGEFTDTQYF.

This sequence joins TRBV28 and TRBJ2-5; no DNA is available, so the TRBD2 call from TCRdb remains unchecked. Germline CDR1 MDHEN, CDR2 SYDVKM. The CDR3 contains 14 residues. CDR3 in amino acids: CASSLDYVKETQYF. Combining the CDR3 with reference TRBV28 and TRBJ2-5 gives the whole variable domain DVKVTQSSRYLVKRTGEKVFLECVQDMDHENMFWYRQDPGLGLRLIYFSYDVKMKEKGDIPEGYSVSREKKERFSLILESASTNQTSMYLCASSLDYVKETQYFGPGTRLLVL.

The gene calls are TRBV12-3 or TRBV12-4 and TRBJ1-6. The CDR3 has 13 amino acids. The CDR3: CASRQPYNSPLHF.